This T cell receptor (beta chain) appears in the sequencing data of a study of T cell repertoires in cytomegalovirus infection. CDR1 and CDR2 (germline): LNHDA, SQIVND (reference sequence). V was cut by 3 bases and J by 1 base, with 8 bases left in between. CDR3 length equals 14 residues. This clonotype was seen only a few times. What it binds is not known. TCRdb reprocessed the reads via MiXCR and lists one record per CDR3 protein. The sample lists some 320,000 distinct CDR3 sequences, 29% occurring once. The sequence was collected from a human donor in good health (CMV status not recorded). Some clones in this sample may be carry-over from other donors' samples. The starting material was cultured PBMCs, obtained from culture after CMV antigen stimulation. The chain employs TRBV19 and TRBJ2-3; the D is unclear. The CDR3 is CASSMKLGTDTQYF. DNA for the CDR3: TGTGCCAGTAGTATGAAGTTAGGCACAGATACGCAGTATTTT. The whole variable domain, filled in from reference TRBV19 and TRBJ2-3, reads DGGITQSPKYLFRKEGQNVTLSCEQNLNHDAMYWYRQDPGQGLRLIYYSQIVNDFQKGDIAEGYSVSREKKESFPLTVTSAQKNPTAFYLCASSMKLGTDTQYFGPGTRLTVL.